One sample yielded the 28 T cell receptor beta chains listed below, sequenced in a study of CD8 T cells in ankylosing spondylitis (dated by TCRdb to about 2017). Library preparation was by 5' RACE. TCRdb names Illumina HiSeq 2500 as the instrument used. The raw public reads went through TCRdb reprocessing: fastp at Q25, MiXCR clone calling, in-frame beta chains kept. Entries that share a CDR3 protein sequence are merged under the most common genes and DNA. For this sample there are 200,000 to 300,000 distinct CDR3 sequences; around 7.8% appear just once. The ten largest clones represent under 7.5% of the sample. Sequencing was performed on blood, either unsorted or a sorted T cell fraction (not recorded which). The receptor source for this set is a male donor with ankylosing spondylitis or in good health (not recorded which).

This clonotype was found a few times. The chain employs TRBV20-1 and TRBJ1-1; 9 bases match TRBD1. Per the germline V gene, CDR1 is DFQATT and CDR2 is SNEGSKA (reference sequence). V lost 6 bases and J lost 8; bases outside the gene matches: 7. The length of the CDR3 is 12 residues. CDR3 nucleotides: TGCAGTGCGTTACCGGGACAGGGAGAAGCTTTCTTT. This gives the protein CSALPGQGEAFF.

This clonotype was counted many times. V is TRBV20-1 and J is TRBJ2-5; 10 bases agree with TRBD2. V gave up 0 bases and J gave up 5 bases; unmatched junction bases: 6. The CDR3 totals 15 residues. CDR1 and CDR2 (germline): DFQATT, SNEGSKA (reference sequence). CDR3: CSARDWLAGVETQYF. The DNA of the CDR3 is TGCAGTGCTAGAGATTGGCTAGCGGGAGTTGAGACCCAGTACTTC.

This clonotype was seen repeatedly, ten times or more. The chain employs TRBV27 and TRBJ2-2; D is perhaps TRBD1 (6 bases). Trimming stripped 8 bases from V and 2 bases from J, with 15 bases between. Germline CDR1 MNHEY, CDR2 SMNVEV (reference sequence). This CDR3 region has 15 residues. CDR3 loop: CASRLRQANTGELFF. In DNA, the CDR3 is TGTGCCAGCCGCCTTCGACAGGCCAACACCGGGGAGCTGTTTTTT.

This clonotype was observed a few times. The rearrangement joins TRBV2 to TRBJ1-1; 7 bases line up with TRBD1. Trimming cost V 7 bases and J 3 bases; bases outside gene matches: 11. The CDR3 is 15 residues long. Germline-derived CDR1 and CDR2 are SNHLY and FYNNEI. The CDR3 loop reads CASIPPVGTDTEAFF. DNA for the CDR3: TGTGCCAGCATTCCGCCGGTAGGGACAGACACTGAAGCTTTCTTT.

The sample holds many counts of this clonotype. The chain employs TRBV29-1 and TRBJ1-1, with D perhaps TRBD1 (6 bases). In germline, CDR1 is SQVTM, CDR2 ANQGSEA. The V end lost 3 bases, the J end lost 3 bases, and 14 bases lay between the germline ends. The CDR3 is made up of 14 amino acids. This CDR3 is CSVESWGAYTEAFF. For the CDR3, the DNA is TGCAGCGTTGAGTCCTGGGGGGCGTACACTGAAGCTTTCTTT.

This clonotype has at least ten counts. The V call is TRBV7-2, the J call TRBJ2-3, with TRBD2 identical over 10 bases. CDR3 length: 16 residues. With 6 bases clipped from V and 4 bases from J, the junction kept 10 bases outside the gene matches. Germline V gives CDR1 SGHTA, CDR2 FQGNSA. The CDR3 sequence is CASRSGWLAGADTQYF. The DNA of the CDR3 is TGTGCCAGCAGGTCCGGGTGGCTAGCGGGGGCAGATACGCAGTATTTT.

CDR3 region: CASSLVGGESYNEQFF. CDR3 coding DNA: TGCGCCAGCAGCTTGGTTGGCGGAGAGTCCTACAATGAGCAGTTCTTC. The V call is TRBV5-1, the J call TRBJ2-1, with D hard to call. V was trimmed by 0 bases and J by 1 base, leaving 11 bases between them. The CDR3 consists of 16 residues. Germline CDR1 reads SGHRS; CDR2 reads YFSETQ.

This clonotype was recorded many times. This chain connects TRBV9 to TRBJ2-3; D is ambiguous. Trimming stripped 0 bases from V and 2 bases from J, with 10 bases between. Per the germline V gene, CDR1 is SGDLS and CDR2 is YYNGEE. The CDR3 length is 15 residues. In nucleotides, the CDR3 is TGTGCCAGCAGCGTAGTCGGCTATAACACAGATACGCAGTATTTT. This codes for CASSVVGYNTDTQYF.

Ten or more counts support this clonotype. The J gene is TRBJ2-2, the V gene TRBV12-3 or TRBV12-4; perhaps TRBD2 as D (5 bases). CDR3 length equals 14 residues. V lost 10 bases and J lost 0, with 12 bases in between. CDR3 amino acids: CATGIASNTGELFF. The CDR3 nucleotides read TGTGCCACCGGGATAGCCTCGAACACCGGGGAGCTGTTTTTT.

As DNA, the CDR3 is TGTGCCAGCAGCCATCAGGTGGCTAGCGGGGGGACTGAGCAGTTCTTC. Translated, it gives CASSHQVASGGTEQFF. The chain couples TRBV27 to TRBJ2-1, with 11 bases matching TRBD2. The germline gives CDR1 MNHEY, CDR2 SMNVEV (reference sequence). The CDR3 has 16 residues. V was clipped by 6 bases and J by 9 bases; unmatched bases: 13.

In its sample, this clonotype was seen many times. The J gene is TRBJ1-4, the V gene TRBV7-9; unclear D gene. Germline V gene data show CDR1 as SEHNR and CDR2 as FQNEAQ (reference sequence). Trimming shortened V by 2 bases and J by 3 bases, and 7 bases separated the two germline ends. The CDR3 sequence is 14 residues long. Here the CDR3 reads CASSLRSANEKLFF. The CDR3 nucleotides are TGTGCCAGCAGCTTAAGGAGTGCTAATGAAAAACTGTTTTTT.

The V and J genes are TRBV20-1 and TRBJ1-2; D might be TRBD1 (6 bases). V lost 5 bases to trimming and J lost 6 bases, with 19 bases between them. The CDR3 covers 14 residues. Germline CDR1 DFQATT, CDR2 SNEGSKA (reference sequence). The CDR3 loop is CSARTERRPNGYTF. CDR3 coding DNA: TGCAGTGCTCGGACAGAAAGGCGTCCGAATGGCTACACCTTC.

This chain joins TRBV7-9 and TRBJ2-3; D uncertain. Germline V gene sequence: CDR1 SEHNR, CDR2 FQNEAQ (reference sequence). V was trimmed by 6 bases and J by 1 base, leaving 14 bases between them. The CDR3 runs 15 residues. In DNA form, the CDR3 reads TGTGCCAGCAGGTACACGTCTAGGGGCACAGATACGCAGTATTTT. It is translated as CASRYTSRGTDTQYF. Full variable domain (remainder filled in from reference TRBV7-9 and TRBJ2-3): DTGVSQNPRHKITKRGQNVTFRCDPISEHNRLYWYRQTLGQGPEFLTYFQNEAQLEKSRLLSDRFSAERPKGSFSTLEIQRTEQGDSAMYLCASRYTSRGTDTQYFGPGTRLTVL.

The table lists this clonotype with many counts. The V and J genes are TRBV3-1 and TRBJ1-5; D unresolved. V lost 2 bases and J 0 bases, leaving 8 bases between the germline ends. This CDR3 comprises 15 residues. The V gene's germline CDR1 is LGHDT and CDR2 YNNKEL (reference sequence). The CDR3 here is CASSQQTGSNQPQHF. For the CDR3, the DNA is TGTGCCAGCAGCCAACAAACGGGTAGCAATCAGCCCCAGCATTTT.

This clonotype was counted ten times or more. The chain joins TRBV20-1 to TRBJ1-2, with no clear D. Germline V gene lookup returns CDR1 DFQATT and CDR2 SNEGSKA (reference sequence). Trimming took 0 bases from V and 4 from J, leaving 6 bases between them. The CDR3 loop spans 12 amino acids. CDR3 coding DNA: TGCAGTGCTAGAGATCTAGGCTATGGCTACACCTTC. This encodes CSARDLGYGYTF.

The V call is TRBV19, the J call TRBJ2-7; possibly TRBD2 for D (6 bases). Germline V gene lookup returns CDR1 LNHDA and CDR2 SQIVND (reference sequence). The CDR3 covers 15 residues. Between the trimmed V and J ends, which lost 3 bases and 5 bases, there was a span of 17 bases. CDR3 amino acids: CASSIQAGTGNEQYF. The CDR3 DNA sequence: TGTGCCAGTAGTATTCAGGCGGGGACCGGGAACGAGCAGTACTTC.

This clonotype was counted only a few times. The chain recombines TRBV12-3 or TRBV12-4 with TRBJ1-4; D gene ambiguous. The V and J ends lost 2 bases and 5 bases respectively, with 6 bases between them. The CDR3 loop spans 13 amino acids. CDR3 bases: TGTGCCAGCAGTTTACTACAGAATGAAAAACTGTTTTTT. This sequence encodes CASSLLQNEKLFF.

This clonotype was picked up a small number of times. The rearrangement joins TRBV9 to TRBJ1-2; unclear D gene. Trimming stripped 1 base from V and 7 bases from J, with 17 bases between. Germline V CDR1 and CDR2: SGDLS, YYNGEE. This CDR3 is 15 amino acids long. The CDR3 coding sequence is TGTGCCAGCAGCGTAAAGGGCATTCCCTCGTCTGGCTACACCTTC. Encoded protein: CASSVKGIPSSGYTF.

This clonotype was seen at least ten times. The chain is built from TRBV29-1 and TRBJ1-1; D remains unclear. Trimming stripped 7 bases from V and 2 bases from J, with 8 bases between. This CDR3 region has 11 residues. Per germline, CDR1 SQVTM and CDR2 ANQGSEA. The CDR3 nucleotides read TGCAGCGCGACCGCAAACACTGAAGCTTTCTTT. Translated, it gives CSATANTEAFF.

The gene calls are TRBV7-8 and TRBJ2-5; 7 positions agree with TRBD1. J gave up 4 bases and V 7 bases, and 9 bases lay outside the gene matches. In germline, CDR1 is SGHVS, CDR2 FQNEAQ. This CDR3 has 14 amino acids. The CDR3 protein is CASIGGRGSETQYF. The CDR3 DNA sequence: TGTGCCAGCATCGGTGGCAGGGGGTCAGAGACCCAGTACTTC.

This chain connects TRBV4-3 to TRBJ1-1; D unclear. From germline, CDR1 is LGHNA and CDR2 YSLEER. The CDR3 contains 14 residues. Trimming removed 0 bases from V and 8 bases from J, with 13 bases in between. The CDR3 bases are TGCGCCAGCAGCCAAGATGATTGGGGAATAGAAGCTTTCTTT. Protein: CASSQDDWGIEAFF.

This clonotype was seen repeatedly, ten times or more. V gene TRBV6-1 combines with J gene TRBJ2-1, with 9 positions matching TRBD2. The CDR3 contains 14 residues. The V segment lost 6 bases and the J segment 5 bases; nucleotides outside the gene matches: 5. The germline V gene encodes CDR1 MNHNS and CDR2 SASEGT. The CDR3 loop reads CASRRLADNNEQFF. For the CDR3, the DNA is TGTGCCAGCAGGAGACTAGCGGATAACAATGAGCAGTTCTTC.

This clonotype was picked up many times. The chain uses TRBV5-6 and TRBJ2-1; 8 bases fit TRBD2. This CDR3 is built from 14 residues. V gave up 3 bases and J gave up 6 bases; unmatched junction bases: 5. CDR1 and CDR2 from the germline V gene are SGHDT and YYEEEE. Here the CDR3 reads CASSWGLEVNEQFF. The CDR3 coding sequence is TGTGCCAGCAGCTGGGGACTAGAAGTCAATGAGCAGTTCTTC.

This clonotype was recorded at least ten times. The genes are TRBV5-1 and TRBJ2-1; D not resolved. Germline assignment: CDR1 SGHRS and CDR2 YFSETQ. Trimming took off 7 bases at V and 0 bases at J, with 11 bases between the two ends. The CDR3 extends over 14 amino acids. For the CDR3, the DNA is TGCGCCAGCTTGAAGCGCACCTCCTACAATGAGCAGTTCTTC. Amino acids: CASLKRTSYNEQFF.

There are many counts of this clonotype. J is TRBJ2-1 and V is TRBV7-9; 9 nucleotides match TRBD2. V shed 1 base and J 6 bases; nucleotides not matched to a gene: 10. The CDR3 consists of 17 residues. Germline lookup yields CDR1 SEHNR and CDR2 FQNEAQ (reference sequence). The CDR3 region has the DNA TGTGCCAGCAGCTTAGGGATCGGCGGGAGGGCAGTCAATGAGCAGTTCTTC. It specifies CASSLGIGGRAVNEQFF. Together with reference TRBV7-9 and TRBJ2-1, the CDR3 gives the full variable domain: DTGVSQNPRHKITKRGQNVTFRCDPISEHNRLYWYRQTLGQGPEFLTYFQNEAQLEKSRLLSDRFSAERPKGSFSTLEIQRTEQGDSAMYLCASSLGIGGRAVNEQFFGPGTRLTVL.

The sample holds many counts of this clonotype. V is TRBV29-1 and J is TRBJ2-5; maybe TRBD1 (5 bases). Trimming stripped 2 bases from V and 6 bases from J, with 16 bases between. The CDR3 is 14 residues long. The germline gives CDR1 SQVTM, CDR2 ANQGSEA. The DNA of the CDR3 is TGCAGCGTTGAACGACCCGTAAGGGGCCAGACCCAGTACTTC. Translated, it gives CSVERPVRGQTQYF.

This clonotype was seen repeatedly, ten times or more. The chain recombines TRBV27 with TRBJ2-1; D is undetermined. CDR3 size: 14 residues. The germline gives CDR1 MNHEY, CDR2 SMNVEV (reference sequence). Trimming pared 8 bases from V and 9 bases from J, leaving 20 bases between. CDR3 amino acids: CASSDQPRRGEQFF. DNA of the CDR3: TGTGCCAGCTCAGACCAGCCCCGGAGAGGTGAGCAGTTCTTC.

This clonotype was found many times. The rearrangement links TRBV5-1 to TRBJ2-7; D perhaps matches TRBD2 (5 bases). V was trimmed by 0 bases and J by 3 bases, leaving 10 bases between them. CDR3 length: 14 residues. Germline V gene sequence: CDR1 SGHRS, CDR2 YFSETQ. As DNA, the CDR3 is TGCGCCAGCAGCTTGGACGGGAAACTCTACGAGCAGTACTTC. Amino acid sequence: CASSLDGKLYEQYF.